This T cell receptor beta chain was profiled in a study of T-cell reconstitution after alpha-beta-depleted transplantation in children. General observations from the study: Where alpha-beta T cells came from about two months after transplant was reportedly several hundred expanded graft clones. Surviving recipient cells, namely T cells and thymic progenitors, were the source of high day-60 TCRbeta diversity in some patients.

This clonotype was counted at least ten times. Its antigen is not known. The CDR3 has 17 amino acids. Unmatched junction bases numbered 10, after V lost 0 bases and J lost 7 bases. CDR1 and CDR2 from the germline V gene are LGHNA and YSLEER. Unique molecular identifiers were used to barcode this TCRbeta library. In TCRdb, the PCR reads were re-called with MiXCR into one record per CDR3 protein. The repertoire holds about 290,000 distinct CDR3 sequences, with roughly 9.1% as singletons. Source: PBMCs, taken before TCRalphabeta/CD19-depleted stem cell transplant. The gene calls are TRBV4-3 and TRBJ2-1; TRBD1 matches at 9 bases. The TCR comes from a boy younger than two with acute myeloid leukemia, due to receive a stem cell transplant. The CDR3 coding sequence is TGCGCCAGCAGCCAAGATGCCGGGACAGGGACCATTAATGAGCAGTTCTTC. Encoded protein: CASSQDAGTGTINEQFF.